This TCR beta chain was captured in a study of T cell repertoires in cytomegalovirus infection (dated by TCRdb to about 2019). For context, the study as a whole: Peptide stimulations targeted recently identified HLA-C-restricted CMV epitopes, whose presentation resists viral immunomodulation, together with well-studied HLA-B-restricted epitopes. Donor HLA type was relevant to the analysis, because carriage of CMV infection together with the matching HLA type was indicated by public TCR beta signatures.

TCRdb shows the sequencer as Illumina HiSeq 1500. Using fastp trimming at Q25 and MiXCR clonotype assembly, TCRdb reanalyzed the public sequencing data and kept in-frame beta chains. Rows matching on CDR3 protein sequence are summarized as one entry with the most common DNA and genes. The sample table contains some 350,000 distinct CDR3 sequences; only one count was recorded for 25% to 35% of them. 15% to 20% of the sample is taken by the ten largest. V is cut back by 6 bases and J by 4 bases, with 6 bases in the junction unmatched. CDR1 and CDR2, looked up from the germline V gene, are MNHEY and SVGEGT. The CDR3 runs 16 residues from the cysteine to the phenylalanine. Just the 48-base CDR3 DNA is kept, in frame starting at base 1. Comments on this clonotype: Its specific antigen is unknown. No quality values exist for individual bases; no much larger clone is one base distant.

General study outcomes and caveats: Cumulative frequency of public TCR beta family members discriminated carriers of CMV infection plus the relevant HLA type in this cohort and an independent roughly 340-donor cohort. The ex vivo response was dominated by HLA-C-restricted CMV-specific TCR beta clonotypes, which also provided the single most frequent clonotype in two of eight donors.

The treatment or condition label, read with the paper, signifies: in vitro stimulation with specific CMV peptide epitopes to enrich CMV-specific T cells. The receptor was isolated from a human donor in good health (CMV status not recorded). Some clones in this sample may be carry-over from other donors' samples. The sample in question was cultured PBMCs, obtained from culture after CMV antigen stimulation. The chain couples TRBV6-2 or TRBV6-3 to TRBJ2-5, and 15 bases in between align with TRBD2. The DNA sequence is given as TGTGCCAGCAGGCGGACTAGCGGGGGGGCTGGAGAGACCCAGTACTTC. Translated, this gives CASRRTSGGAGETQYF.